Following are 17 T cell receptor beta chains from one sample sequenced in a study of T cell responses to AZD1222 COVID-19 vaccine. The repertoire was sequenced with immunoSEQ multiplex PCR; TCRdb's copy has only in-frame clones and lacks some. The data show 95,000 to 150,000 clones, about 87% seen once. Sequences were derived from peripheral blood, sampled on day 0 of AZD1222 vaccination. These receptors all stem from an adult in good health.

This clone was found once. The genes are TRBV18 and TRBJ1-2; 8 bases are a match to TRBD1. The CDR3 extends over 13 amino acids. The V and J ends lost 3 bases and 6 bases, in that order; junction bases with no gene match: 3. Per germline, CDR1 KGHSH and CDR2 LQKENI. This CDR3 reads CASSPIQGDGYTF. CDR3 in DNA: TGTGCCAGCTCACCTATACAGGGGGATGGCTACACCTTC.

The genes are TRBV27 and TRBJ2-7; D possibly corresponds to TRBD1 (6 bases). The CDR3 contains 15 residues. The germline CDR1 and CDR2 sequences are MNHEY and SMNVEV (reference sequence). Trimming removed 7 bases from V and 1 base from J, with 17 bases in between. The CDR3 DNA is TGTGCCAGCACCCCTACAGGGTCCCTTTCCTACGAGCAGTACTTC. Translation: CASTPTGSLSYEQYF.

The chain combines TRBV5-8 with TRBJ1-1, with 9 bases identical to TRBD1. With 2 bases clipped from V and 6 bases from J, the junction kept 11 bases outside the gene matches. The CDR3 extends over 16 amino acids. Germline V gene data show CDR1 as SGHTS and CDR2 as YDEGEE. The DNA for the CDR3 is TGTGCCAGCAGCTTCGCATGGGGACAGGGAGGCCCTGAAGCTTTCTTT. Translation: CASSFAWGQGGPEAFF.

The genes are TRBV3-1 (or the pseudogene TRBV3-2) and TRBJ2-7, with 7 bases identical to TRBD2. Trimming took 3 bases from V and 2 from J; bases not matched to a gene: 7. CDR1 is LGHDT and CDR2 is YNNKEL in the germline V gene (reference sequence). This CDR3 spans 15 amino acids. The DNA of the CDR3 is TGTGCCAGCAGCCACATAGCGGGTCCCACCTACGAGCAGTACTTC. Translated, it gives CASSHIAGPTYEQYF.

The gene calls are TRBV29-1 and TRBJ1-1; the D is unclear. Germline lookup yields CDR1 SQVTM and CDR2 ANQGSEA. The CDR3 loop spans 14 amino acids. With 7 bases removed from V and 1 base from J, the gap between germline ends came to 16 bases. CDR3 DNA sequence: TGCAGCGCGCATAAAAACGCCAGGAACACTGAAGCTTTCTTT. Encoded protein: CSAHKNARNTEAFF.

This clone was seen only once. This sequence joins TRBV19 and TRBJ1-5; no reliable D call. The CDR3 has 15 residues. V lost 6 bases and J lost 2, with 14 bases in between. The germline CDR1 and CDR2 sequences are LNHDA and SQIVND (reference sequence). CDR3: CASSLSRERNQPQHF. CDR3 nucleotides: TGTGCCAGTAGCCTTAGTCGGGAGCGCAATCAGCCCCAGCATTTT.

The chain combines TRBV6-5 with TRBJ2-5; 7 bases are shared with TRBD1. The length of the CDR3 is 15 residues. Per germline, CDR1 MNHEY and CDR2 SVGAGI. J was trimmed by 5 bases and V by 6 bases; bases with no gene match: 12. DNA of the CDR3: TGTGCCAGCAGCCAACGGGGACAGTCTTGGGAGACCCAGTACTTC. Its translation: CASSQRGQSWETQYF.

The chain combines TRBV28 with TRBJ2-7; 11 bases are shared with TRBD2. Germline V gene lookup returns CDR1 MDHEN and CDR2 SYDVKM. The V and J ends lost 2 bases and 0 bases, in that order; junction bases with no gene match: 6. CDR3 length: 17 amino acids. The CDR3 region has the DNA TGTGCCAGCAGTTTACCCCCCGGGACTAGCGGCTCCTACGAGCAGTACTTC. Its protein product is CASSLPPGTSGSYEQYF.

The chain carries TRBV6-5 and TRBJ2-1; 11 bases line up with TRBD2. CDR1 is MNHEY, CDR2 SVGAGI, per germline. J lost 7 bases, V lost 4 bases, and 9 bases had no gene match. The CDR3 extends over 16 amino acids. Here the CDR3 DNA reads TGTGCCAGCAGTTTACTCGGGACTAGCGGCTGGAATGAGCAGTTCTTC. Protein sequence: CASSLLGTSGWNEQFF.

The rearrangement joins TRBV7-9 to TRBJ1-2; D call uncertain. Deletions cut 1 base from V and 8 bases from J, with 11 bases between. This CDR3 region has 13 residues. Germline assignment: CDR1 SEHNR and CDR2 FQNEAQ (reference sequence). This chain's CDR3 is CASSLVSLEGYTF. CDR3 DNA: TGTGCCAGCAGCTTAGTTTCCCTAGAAGGCTACACCTTC.

The chain carries TRBV15 and TRBJ2-1, with 7 bases aligning to TRBD1. V gave up 3 bases and J gave up 9 bases; unmatched junction bases: 14. Germline lookup yields CDR1 LNHNV and CDR2 YYDKDF (reference sequence). This CDR3 spans 16 amino acids. CDR3 sequence: CATSREQGTVESEQFF. The CDR3 DNA reads as TGTGCCACCAGCAGGGAGCAGGGGACAGTAGAGAGTGAGCAGTTCTTC.

The chain combines TRBV11-2 with TRBJ1-5; D remains unclear. V lost 5 bases, J lost 5 bases, and 7 bases lay in between. This CDR3 contains 12 residues. Germline CDR1 SGHAT, CDR2 FQNNGV. The CDR3 protein is CASSQADQPQHF. CDR3 DNA: TGTGCCAGCAGCCAGGCGGATCAGCCCCAGCATTTT. Full variable domain (remainder filled in from reference TRBV11-2 and TRBJ1-5): EAGVAQSPRYKIIEKRQSVAFWCNPISGHATLYWYQQILGQGPKLLIQFQNNGVVDDSQLPKDRFSAERLKGVDSTLKIQPAKLEDSAVYLCASSQADQPQHFGDGTRLSIL.

The chain is built from TRBV5-6 and TRBJ1-2, with TRBD1 as a possible D gene (6 bases). This CDR3 has 15 residues. From germline, CDR1 is SGHDT and CDR2 YYEEEE. V was shortened by 4 bases and J by 9 bases, with 22 bases between the two germline ends. This chain's CDR3 is CASSTWDTLGGSYTF. The DNA for the CDR3 is TGTGCCAGCAGCACTTGGGACACCCTCGGGGGAAGCTACACCTTC.

The gene calls are TRBV4-2 and TRBJ2-3, with D unresolved. The CDR3 length is 17 residues. Trimming shortened V by 0 bases and J by 6 bases, and 19 bases separated the two germline ends. Looked up from germline, CDR1 is LGHNA and CDR2 is YNFKEQ. CDR3 residues: CASSQDPLSGAVDTQYF. The CDR3 DNA follows: TGTGCCAGCAGCCAAGATCCACTCTCGGGCGCAGTGGATACGCAGTATTTT.

The V call is TRBV6-5, the J call TRBJ2-7, with D unclear. Germline lookup yields CDR1 MNHEY and CDR2 SVGAGI. The ends were cut back, 5 bases at V and 0 bases at J, with 8 bases in the middle. The CDR3 loop spans 13 amino acids. Here the CDR3 DNA reads TGTGCCAGCAGTCACCCCGTCTCCTACGAGCAGTACTTC. This codes for CASSHPVSYEQYF.

The chain has TRBV28 and TRBJ2-2, with 12 nucleotides matching TRBD1. The CDR3 consists of 14 residues. J lost 9 bases, V lost 5 bases, and 4 bases had no gene match. Germline V lookup: CDR1 MDHEN, CDR2 SYDVKM. CDR3 DNA: TGTGCCAGCAGTCCCGGGACAGGGGGCCGGGAGCTGTTTTTT. It encodes CASSPGTGGRELFF.

The chain has TRBV5-1 and TRBJ2-2, with a possible D match to TRBD2 (6 bases). CDR1 and CDR2 (germline): SGHRS, YFSETQ. CDR3 length: 14 amino acids. V shed 4 bases and J shed 5 bases, with 12 bases lying between them. CDR3 coding DNA: TGCGCCAGCAGCCAGGGACTCGGGACCGGGGAGCTGTTTTTT. Protein: CASSQGLGTGELFF.